This T cell receptor (beta chain) was observed in a study of blood T cell repertoires in COVID-19. Study at large: The United States, Italy and Spain provided the acute and convalescent COVID-19 samples. The cDNA or gDNA used as material had been derived from T cells, B-cell-depleted T cells, or PBMCs.

The CDR3 contains 12 residues. V was clipped by 1 base and J by 5 bases, with 5 bases between them. The germline gives CDR1 SEHNR, CDR2 FQNEAQ (reference sequence). About this clone itself: The sample carries other DNA sequences with the same CDR3.

The data were produced by immunoSEQ multiplex PCR, yet TCRdb's version contains in-frame clones alone and is incomplete. There are more than 200,000 clones in the sample; 65% to 85% occur only once, and over 3% lies in the top ten. The sequenced sample consisted of peripheral blood. This chain connects TRBV7-9 to TRBJ1-2; D unclear. The clonotype was recovered from a woman in her forties with active or convalescent COVID-19. The CDR3 nucleotides are TGTGCCAGCAGCTTAGACTCTTATGGCTACACCTTC. It encodes CASSLDSYGYTF.